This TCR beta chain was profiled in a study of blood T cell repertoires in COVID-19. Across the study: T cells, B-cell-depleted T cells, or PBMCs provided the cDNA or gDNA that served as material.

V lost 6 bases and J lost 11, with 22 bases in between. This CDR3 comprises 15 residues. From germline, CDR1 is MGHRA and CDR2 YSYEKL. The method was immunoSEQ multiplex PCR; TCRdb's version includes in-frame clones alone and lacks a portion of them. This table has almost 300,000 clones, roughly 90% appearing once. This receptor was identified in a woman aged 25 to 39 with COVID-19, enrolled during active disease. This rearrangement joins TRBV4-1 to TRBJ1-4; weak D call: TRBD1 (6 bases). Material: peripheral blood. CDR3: CASREWGGAGQKLFF. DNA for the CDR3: TGCGCCAGCAGGGAATGGGGGGGCGCTGGACAGAAACTGTTTTTT.